One and the same sample provided the 31 T cell receptor beta chains below, sequenced in a study of OX40 agonist ivuxolimab in advanced cancers. Data came from immunoSEQ multiplex PCR; TCRdb stores just in-frame clones and leaves some out. The profile shows about 91,000 clones, around 85% of them singletons. The sample in question was CD4+ or CD8+ T cells sorted from blood, obtained in a trial of the OX40 agonist ivuxolimab. The source of these receptors is an adult with an advanced solid tumor such as melanoma, head and neck, liver or kidney cancer.

The CDR3 region is CASGDSGRTEAFF. CDR3 DNA: TGTGCCAGCGGAGACAGTGGGCGAACTGAAGCTTTCTTT. The V and J genes are TRBV7-3 and TRBJ1-1, with D maybe TRBD1 (5 bases). This CDR3 comprises 13 residues. The ends were cut back, 8 bases at V and 5 bases at J, with 15 bases in the middle. From germline, CDR1 is SGHTA and CDR2 FQGTGA.

This clone was picked up a small number of times. The DNA for the CDR3 is TGTGCCAGCAGCTTAGGTGATGAGCAGTTCTTC. Translating it yields CASSLGDEQFF. The V call is TRBV7-3, the J call TRBJ2-1, with no clear D. CDR1 is SGHTA, CDR2 FQGTGA, per germline. The CDR3 extends over 11 amino acids. V lost 2 bases and J lost 8, with 4 bases in between.

The chain couples TRBV6-5 to TRBJ2-7; the D gene could be TRBD1 or TRBD2 (5 bases each). V lost 7 bases, J lost 0 bases, and 13 bases lay in between. CDR1 is MNHEY, CDR2 SVGAGI, per germline. This CDR3 has 14 amino acids. CDR3 residues: CASTSSGGSYEQYF. In nucleotides, the CDR3 is TGTGCCAGCACCTCATCTGGGGGCTCCTACGAGCAGTACTTC.

This chain links TRBV4-1 with TRBJ1-6; possibly TRBD1 for D (6 bases). Germline V gene lookup returns CDR1 MGHRA and CDR2 YSYEKL. This CDR3 comprises 15 residues. V lost 1 base and J lost 6, with 10 bases in between. CDR3 in amino acids: CASSQAGTLNSPLHF. In nucleotides, the CDR3 is TGCGCCAGCAGCCAAGCCGGGACACTTAATTCACCCCTCCACTTT.

The CDR3 loop reads CASSQAQTSGGNNEQFF. Here the CDR3 DNA reads TGCGCCAGCAGCCAAGCCCAGACTAGCGGGGGAAACAATGAGCAGTTCTTC. V is TRBV4-1 and J is TRBJ2-1; TRBD2 matches 12 bases. Germline assignment: CDR1 MGHRA and CDR2 YSYEKL. The CDR3 covers 17 residues. With V trimmed by 1 base and J by 5 bases, 6 bases remained unmatched.

The gene calls are TRBV6-5 and TRBJ1-3; D ambiguous. CDR1 is MNHEY and CDR2 is SVGAGI in the germline V gene. The CDR3 has 15 residues. Between the trimmed V and J ends, which lost 6 bases and 0 bases, there was a span of 12 bases. The CDR3 bases are TGTGCCAGCAGGACGGACGGAATCTCTGGAAACACCATATATTTT. It codes for CASRTDGISGNTIYF.

The rearrangement joins TRBV7-8 to TRBJ2-7, with D unclear. Trimming took 5 bases from V and 6 from J, leaving 8 bases between them. The CDR3 totals 11 residues. Germline V CDR1 and CDR2: SGHVS, FQNEAQ. CDR3 residues: CASSPTIEQYF. DNA of the CDR3: TGTGCCAGCAGCCCAACAATCGAGCAGTACTTC. Filled out from reference TRBV7-8 and TRBJ2-7, the complete variable domain reads GAGVSQSPRYKVAKRGQDVALRCDPISGHVSLFWYQQALGQGPEFLTYFQNEAQLDKSGLPSDRFFAERPEGSVSTLKIQRTQQEDSAVYLCASSPTIEQYFGPGTRLTVT.

The chain joins TRBV28 to TRBJ1-1, with a tentative D call TRBD1 (6 bases). V was cut by 9 bases and J by 0 bases, with 17 bases left in between. Germline loops: CDR1 MDHEN, CDR2 SYDVKM. This CDR3 contains 15 residues. CDR3: CASTWGAKMNTEAFF. The DNA for the CDR3 is TGTGCCAGTACCTGGGGGGCGAAGATGAACACTGAAGCTTTCTTT.

This clone showed up just once. The rearrangement links TRBV5-1 to TRBJ1-4, with 8 positions matching TRBD1. The junction had 6 bases not matched to a gene; V was cut back by 4 bases and J by 4 bases. Germline V lookup: CDR1 SGHRS, CDR2 YFSETQ. The CDR3 extends over 15 amino acids. Written as DNA, the CDR3 is TGCGCCAGCAGCCCAGGGACAGGCGGTAATGAAAAACTGTTTTTT. This encodes CASSPGTGGNEKLFF.

CDR3 in amino acids: CASRKTLGRGVDGYTF. The CDR3 coding sequence is TGTGCCAGCAGAAAGACATTGGGACGGGGAGTGGATGGCTACACCTTC. The chain employs TRBV28 and TRBJ1-2, with D possibly being TRBD1 (5 bases). V dropped 6 bases and J dropped 6 bases, with 23 bases sitting between them. From germline, CDR1 is MDHEN and CDR2 SYDVKM. This CDR3 comprises 16 residues.

This clone appeared a few times. V is TRBV30 and J is TRBJ1-5; D remains ambiguous. The CDR3 extends over 13 amino acids. Germline CDR1 is GTSNPN and CDR2 is SVGIG (reference sequence). V dropped 1 base and J dropped 3 bases, with 7 bases sitting between them. CDR3 sequence reads: CAWSGEYNQPQHF. Here the CDR3 DNA reads TGTGCCTGGAGTGGCGAATACAATCAGCCCCAGCATTTT.

This chain joins TRBV19 and TRBJ1-1, with TRBD1 matching 7 bases. The CDR3 has 13 residues. Germline V lookup: CDR1 LNHDA, CDR2 SQIVND (reference sequence). The J segment lost 2 bases and the V segment lost 6 bases, leaving 3 bases of the junction unmatched. CDR3 region: CASRGQINTEAFF. The DNA of the CDR3 is TGTGCCAGTAGGGGACAGATTAACACTGAAGCTTTCTTT.

The rearrangement joins TRBV5-1 to TRBJ2-3; D is undetermined. The germline gives CDR1 SGHRS, CDR2 YFSETQ. V was shortened by 0 bases and J by 5 bases, with 7 bases between the two germline ends. There are 13 residues in the CDR3. The CDR3 DNA reads TGCGCCAGCAGCTTGGACTCGCAAGATACGCAGTATTTT. This gives the protein CASSLDSQDTQYF.

The CDR3 region is CASSLDPWGLNTEAFF. The CDR3 DNA follows: TGCGCCAGCAGCTTGGATCCTTGGGGATTGAACACTGAAGCTTTCTTT. V usage is TRBV5-1 and J usage is TRBJ1-1, with D unclear. The V gene's germline CDR1 is SGHRS and CDR2 YFSETQ. This CDR3 contains 16 residues. The V and J ends lost 0 bases and 0 bases respectively, with 12 bases between them. The full variable domain, with the rest looked up from reference TRBV5-1 and TRBJ1-1, is KAGVTQTPRYLIKTRGQQVTLSCSPISGHRSVSWYQQTPGQGLQFLFEYFSETQRNKGNFPGRFSGRQFSNSRSEMNVSTLELGDSALYLCASSLDPWGLNTEAFFGQGTRLTVV.

This rearrangement joins TRBV6-5 to TRBJ1-3; D possibly corresponds to TRBD1 (6 bases). This CDR3 contains 16 residues. Germline V lookup: CDR1 MNHEY, CDR2 SVGAGI. V lost 0 bases to trimming and J lost 3 bases, with 12 bases between them. The CDR3 loop reads CASSYSRYRVGNTIYF. DNA of the CDR3: TGTGCCAGCAGTTACTCGCGGTACAGGGTTGGAAACACCATATATTTT.

The rearrangement uses TRBV4-3 and TRBJ2-7; D not resolved. The CDR3 contains 13 residues. Trimming pared 0 bases from V and 5 bases from J, leaving 8 bases between. The germline V gene encodes CDR1 LGHNA and CDR2 YSLEER. As DNA, the CDR3 is TGCGCCAGCAGCCAAGACTTTTCTCACGAGCAGTACTTC. Translated: CASSQDFSHEQYF.

The V call is TRBV6-5, the J call TRBJ1-1; D call uncertain. Germline V gene sequence: CDR1 MNHEY, CDR2 SVGAGI. The V end lost 5 bases, the J end lost 2 bases, and 9 bases lay between the germline ends. CDR3 length: 13 amino acids. DNA for the CDR3: TGTGCCAGCAGTCCCATTCGAAACACTGAAGCTTTCTTT. This translates into CASSPIRNTEAFF.

The chain carries TRBV6-5 and TRBJ2-5, with D perhaps TRBD1 or TRBD2 (5 bases each). The germline V gene has CDR1 MNHEY and CDR2 SVGAGI. The CDR3 runs to 13 residues. Between the trimmed V and J ends, which lost 6 bases and 5 bases, there was a span of 13 bases. The CDR3 coding sequence is TGTGCCAGCAGCGGGACGGTGGCTGAGACCCAGTACTTC. Its protein product is CASSGTVAETQYF.

This rearrangement joins TRBV18 to TRBJ1-2; tentatively, D is TRBD1 (5 bases). The CDR3 is 13 amino acids. The V end was cut by 3 bases, the J end by 8 bases, with 13 bases between. From germline, CDR1 is KGHSH and CDR2 LQKENI. CDR3 in DNA: TGTGCCAGCTCACCTTCAGGGACGCAGGGCTACACCTTC. It encodes CASSPSGTQGYTF.

The V gene is TRBV5-6, the J gene TRBJ1-5; 9 positions match TRBD1. Trimming took 3 bases from V and 5 from J; bases not matched to a gene: 3. The CDR3 is 14 amino acids. In germline, CDR1 is SGHDT, CDR2 YYEEEE. The CDR3 is CASSSGTGYQPQHF. CDR3 DNA: TGTGCCAGCAGCTCGGGGACAGGGTATCAGCCCCAGCATTTT.

This chain connects TRBV7-9 to TRBJ1-3; D is unresolved. Deletions cut 6 bases from V and 4 bases from J, with 13 bases between. Germline values: CDR1 SEHNR, CDR2 FQNEAQ (reference sequence). The CDR3 runs 14 residues. The CDR3, as DNA: TGTGCCAGCAGACGGGTGCACGAAGGAAACACCATATATTTT. This gives the protein CASRRVHEGNTIYF.

V gene TRBV28 combines with J gene TRBJ1-2; D gene ambiguous. CDR1 is MDHEN, CDR2 SYDVKM, per germline. This CDR3 has 17 residues. V was cut by 5 bases and J by 0 bases, with 19 bases left in between. CDR3 sequence (DNA): TGTGCCAGCAGTCTCCGATCTGGCGGGAGAGCTAACTATGGCTACACCTTC. It codes for CASSLRSGGRANYGYTF.

CDR3 nucleotide sequence: TGCGCCAGCACCCGGGGGACAGGGGGCATATCCTATAATTCACCCCTCCACTTT. It is translated as CASTRGTGGISYNSPLHF. The chain has TRBV5-1 and TRBJ1-6; 12 nucleotides align to TRBD1. Per the germline V gene, CDR1 is SGHRS and CDR2 is YFSETQ. This CDR3 contains 18 residues. V lost 6 bases, J lost 1 base, and 8 bases stayed unmatched.

The CDR3 sequence: CASSLGRHSTDTQYF. For the CDR3, the DNA is TGTGCCAGCAGTTTAGGGAGACACAGCACAGATACGCAGTATTTT. V usage is TRBV27 and J usage is TRBJ2-3; the D gene is possibly TRBD2 (5 bases). CDR3 length: 15 amino acids. V lost 2 bases and J lost 0, with 9 bases in between. Germline CDR1 MNHEY, CDR2 SMNVEV (reference sequence).

V gene TRBV2 combines with J gene TRBJ1-5; TRBD1 matches at 7 bases. Germline CDR1 SNHLY, CDR2 FYNNEI. V shed 6 bases and J 6 bases; nucleotides not matched to a gene: 5. This CDR3 has 13 amino acids. The CDR3 DNA reads as TGTGCCAGCAGACTAACAGGGGTTCAGCCCCAGCATTTT. It encodes CASRLTGVQPQHF.

This clone was counted once. J is TRBJ2-5 and V is TRBV15; D call uncertain. Germline values: CDR1 LNHNV, CDR2 YYDKDF (reference sequence). V lost 1 base and J lost 2, with 5 bases in between. The CDR3 is 13 amino acids. CDR3 nucleotide sequence: TGTGCCACCAGCAGAGGTCAGCAAGAGACCCAGTACTTC. Encoded protein: CATSRGQQETQYF.

The rearrangement uses TRBV6-6 and TRBJ1-2, with D tentatively TRBD1 (5 bases). CDR1 and CDR2 from the germline V gene are MNHNY and SVGAGI (reference sequence). V lost 7 bases to trimming and J lost 4 bases, with 13 bases between them. This CDR3 spans 13 amino acids. CDR3: CASKLGRGYGYTF. The CDR3 region has the DNA TGTGCCAGCAAATTGGGGCGCGGCTATGGCTACACCTTC.

V usage is TRBV6-5 and J usage is TRBJ2-7; 9 positions agree with TRBD1. CDR3 length: 14 amino acids. V was clipped by 6 bases and J by 6 bases; unmatched bases: 9. Per the germline V gene, CDR1 is MNHEY and CDR2 is SVGAGI. The CDR3 coding sequence is TGTGCCAGCAGGAGGACAGGGGCCCGGGTCGAGCAGTACTTC. Protein product: CASRRTGARVEQYF.

CDR3 residues: CASSQYGYSGNTIYF. The CDR3 nucleotides read TGTGCCAGCAGCCAATATGGGTACTCTGGAAACACCATATATTTT. The chain has TRBV14 and TRBJ1-3; the D is unclear. Germline loops: CDR1 SGHDN, CDR2 FVKESK. CDR3 length equals 15 residues. V lost 2 bases, J lost 0 bases, and 8 bases lay in between.

The chain is built from TRBV19 and TRBJ2-2; D ambiguous. CDR1 is LNHDA, CDR2 SQIVND, per germline (reference sequence). The V and J ends lost 7 bases and 6 bases respectively, with 12 bases between them. The CDR3 is made up of 13 amino acids. The CDR3 loop is CASTGRMAGELFF. CDR3 DNA: TGTGCCAGTACGGGCAGGATGGCCGGGGAGCTGTTTTTT.

The V gene is TRBV18, the J gene TRBJ1-1; D call uncertain. From germline, CDR1 is KGHSH and CDR2 LQKENI. V gave up 4 bases and J gave up 2 bases, with 11 bases separating them. CDR3 size: 14 residues. Here the CDR3 reads CASSLSTANTEAFF. The DNA for the CDR3 is TGTGCCAGCTCACTTTCTACAGCAAACACTGAAGCTTTCTTT. The entire variable domain, with the rest obtained from reference TRBV18 and TRBJ1-1, is as follows: NAGVMQNPRHLVRRRGQEARLRCSPMKGHSHVYWYRQLPEEGLKFMVYLQKENIIDESGMPKERFSAEFPKEGPSILRIQQVVRGDSAAYFCASSLSTANTEAFFGQGTRLTVV.